This T cell receptor (beta chain) comes out of a study of OX40 agonist ivuxolimab in advanced cancers. Overall study: An agonistic human IgG2 monoclonal antibody against OX40 (CD134) was given. While on treatment, patients had intravenous ivuxolimab at 0.01 to 10 mg/kg every 2 weeks.

To note about this clone: The antigen is unknown.

Assay used: immunoSEQ multiplex PCR; TCRdb lists only in-frame clones, some missing. The sample has around 150,000 clones; 90% to 95% are singletons. Patients were ruled out by autoimmune disease history or systemic immunosuppression. Whole-study results and caveats: Still undetermined is the antigen specificity of the expanded peripheral T cells.

V shed 2 bases, J shed 6 bases, and the junction held 7 bases outside the gene matches. Germline values: CDR1 KGHSH, CDR2 LQKENI. The CDR3 runs to 16 residues. The material sequenced was CD4+ or CD8+ T cells sorted from blood, taken in a trial of the OX40 agonist ivuxolimab. V gene TRBV18 combines with J gene TRBJ1-6; 7 bases agree with TRBD1. This TCR was recovered from an adult with an advanced solid tumor such as melanoma, head and neck, liver or kidney cancer. The CDR3 DNA reads TGTGCCAGCTCACCAACGGGAGGACAGGTTAATTCACCCCTCCACTTT. Encoded protein: CASSPTGGQVNSPLHF.